These 7 T cell receptor beta chains came from one sample sequenced in a study of blood T cells in healthy people across ages. A sample-barcoded 5' primer and a J-beta primer mix were used in a second PCR of about 7 to 12 cycles. MiXCR was run by TCRdb on the 5' RACE reads, yielding one entry per CDR3 protein. Among 950,000 to 1,200,000 distinct CDR3 sequences listed, more than 30% were seen once. Sequenced material: blood. The receptors stem from a young man in good health.

A single count supports this clonotype. CDR3 in DNA: TGCGCCAGCAGCTTGAGACCAGGTGAGGCCGAGCAGTACTTC. Protein: CASSLRPGEAEQYF. The chain couples TRBV5-1 to TRBJ2-7; no reliable D call. Per germline, CDR1 SGHRS and CDR2 YFSETQ. The CDR3 totals 14 residues. With 1 base removed from V and 6 bases from J, the gap between germline ends came to 14 bases.

This clonotype was recorded many times. The chain has TRBV6-5 and TRBJ1-2; TRBD1 agrees at 8 bases. This CDR3 region has 14 residues. Trimming at V came to 6 bases and at J to 4 bases, leaving 7 bases not matched to a gene. CDR1 MNHEY and CDR2 SVGAGI come from the germline V gene. The CDR3 nucleotides are TGTGCCAGCAGACCCGGGACAGGATCCTATGGCTACACCTTC. Translation: CASRPGTGSYGYTF.

This clonotype turned up a few times. This chain links TRBV12-5 with TRBJ2-7, with TRBD1 matching over 8 bases. The DNA end favors TRBJ2-5, so the J call may be wrong. Germline V lookup: CDR1 LGHNT, CDR2 FRNRAP. The CDR3 loop spans 13 amino acids. The CDR3 DNA reads as TGTGCTAGTGGTGTGGACAGGGAAGAGACCCAGTACTTC. Its translation: CASGVDREETQYF.

This clonotype occurred many times. This chain links TRBV29-1 with TRBJ2-1; no clear D gene. Germline V lookup: CDR1 SQVTM, CDR2 ANQGSEA. The CDR3 spans 12 residues. V lost 2 bases, J lost 6 bases, and 8 bases lay in between. The CDR3 nucleotides read TGCAGCGTTGAATCTCCATCCAATGAGCAGTTCTTC. It translates to CSVESPSNEQFF.

CDR3 sequence reads: CASSYKRENTEAFF. CDR3 nucleotides: TGTGCCAGCAGTTACAAAAGGGAGAACACTGAAGCTTTCTTT. J is TRBJ1-1 and V is TRBV6-2 or TRBV6-3; D gene unclear. The CDR3 has 14 residues. Germline values: CDR1 MNHEY, CDR2 SVGEGT. Between the trimmed V and J ends, which lost 2 bases and 1 base, there was a span of 8 bases.

V usage is TRBV6-2 or TRBV6-3 and J usage is TRBJ1-5, with D tentatively TRBD1 (6 bases). V was trimmed by 1 base and J by 4 bases, leaving 14 bases between them. Germline V gene lookup returns CDR1 MNHEY and CDR2 SVGEGT. The CDR3 spans 16 residues. CDR3 loop: CASSYLGVGANQPQHF. CDR3 in DNA: TGTGCCAGCAGTTACTTGGGGGTGGGGGCGAATCAGCCCCAGCATTTT.

The chain carries TRBV7-2 and TRBJ2-1; D is possibly TRBD1 (5 bases). Germline assignment: CDR1 SGHTA and CDR2 FQGNSA. Trimming removed 5 bases at V and 6 bases at J, with 14 bases between. The CDR3 consists of 14 residues. Here the CDR3 reads CASSPQGETNEQFF. CDR3 sequence (DNA): TGTGCCAGCAGCCCCCAGGGCGAAACCAATGAGCAGTTCTTC.